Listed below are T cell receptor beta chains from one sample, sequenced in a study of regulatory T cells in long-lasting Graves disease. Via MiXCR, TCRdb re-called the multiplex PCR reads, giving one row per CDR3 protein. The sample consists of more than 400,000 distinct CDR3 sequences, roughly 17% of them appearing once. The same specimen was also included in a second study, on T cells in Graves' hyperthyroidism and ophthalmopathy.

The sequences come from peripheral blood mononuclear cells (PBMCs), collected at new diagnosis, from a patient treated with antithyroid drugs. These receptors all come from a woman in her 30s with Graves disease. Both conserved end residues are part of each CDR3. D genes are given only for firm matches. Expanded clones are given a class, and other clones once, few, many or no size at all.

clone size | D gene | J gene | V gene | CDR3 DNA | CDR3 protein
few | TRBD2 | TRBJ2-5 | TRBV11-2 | TGTGCCAGCAGCGTAGACGCTAGCGGGAGGGCCCGGGAGACCCAGTACTTC | CASSVDASGRARETQYF
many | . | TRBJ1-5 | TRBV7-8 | TGTGCCAGCAGCTTAGGAGGGGGAGATAGCAATCAGCCCCAGCATTTT | CASSLGGGDSNQPQHF
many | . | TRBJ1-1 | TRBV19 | TGTGCCAGTAGTATCAACCAGGCTTACCTCATGAACACTGAAGCTTTCTTT | CASSINQAYLMNTEAFF
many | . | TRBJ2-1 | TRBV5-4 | TGTGCCAGCAGCTTGGGACTACGGCAGTTCTTC | CASSLGLRQFF
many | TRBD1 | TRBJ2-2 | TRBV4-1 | TGCGCCAGCAGCCAAGAGGGACAGGGGGTCAATAGTGCCGGGGAGCTGTTTTTT | CASSQEGQGVNSAGELFF
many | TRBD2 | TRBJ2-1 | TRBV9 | TGTGCCAGCAGCACTAGCGGGAGTAAGTACAATGAGCAGTTCTTC | CASSTSGSKYNEQFF
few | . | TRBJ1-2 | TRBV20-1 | TGCAGTGCTATATCGCGTGGGGGTGGCTACACCTTC | CSAISRGGGYTF
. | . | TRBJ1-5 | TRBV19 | TGTGCCAGCACAAAGGGGGTTGAGAGCAATCAGCCCCAGCATTTT | CASTKGVESNQPQHF
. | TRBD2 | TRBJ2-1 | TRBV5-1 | TGCGCCAGCAGCTTGATACTAGCGGGAGTTCCCTACAATGAGCAGTTCTTC | CASSLILAGVPYNEQFF
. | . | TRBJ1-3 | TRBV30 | TGTGCCTGGAGAGGCCCTTTCAACCAAGATCCCGGAAACACCATATATTTT | CAWRGPFNQDPGNTIYF
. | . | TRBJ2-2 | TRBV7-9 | TGTGCCAGCAGCTTATTAGCCACCAACACCGGGGAGCTGTTTTTT | CASSLLATNTGELFF
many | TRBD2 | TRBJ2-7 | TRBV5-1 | TGCGCCAGTAGACGGGAGGTTGAGCAGTACTTC | CASRREVEQYF
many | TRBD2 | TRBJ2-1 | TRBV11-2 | TGTGCCAGCAGCTTGCTAGCGGCAGCCTACAATGAGCAGTTCTTC | CASSLLAAAYNEQFF
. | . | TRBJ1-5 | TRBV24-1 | TGTGCCACCAGTGATCCGGGTCAGCCCCAGCATTTT | CATSDPGQPQHF
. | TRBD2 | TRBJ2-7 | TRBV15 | TGTGCCACCGGCAGATCTCTAGCGGGAGCGGGTGGCGAGCAGTACTTC | CATGRSLAGAGGEQYF
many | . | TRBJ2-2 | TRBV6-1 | TGTGCCAGCAGGGGGACTAACACCGGGGAGCTGTTTTTT | CASRGTNTGELFF
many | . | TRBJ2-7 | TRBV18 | TGTGCCAGCTCACCGCTCCTCGCGTCGGGGGGCGCTTCCTACGAGCAGTACTTC | CASSPLLASGGASYEQYF
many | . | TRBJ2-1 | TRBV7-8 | TGTGCCAGCAGCTTATTCGGAGGGGGCTCTAGCGGGCAGTTCTTC | CASSLFGGGSSGQFF
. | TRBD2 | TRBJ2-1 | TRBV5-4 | TGTGCCAGCAGCTCATTAGCGGGAGGCTCCCTCAATGAGCAGTTCTTC | CASSSLAGGSLNEQFF
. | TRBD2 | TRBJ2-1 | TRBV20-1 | TGCAGTGCTACGCCGGGACTAGCGGGAGCGGGTGGAGGGAATGAGCAGTTCTTC | CSATPGLAGAGGGNEQFF
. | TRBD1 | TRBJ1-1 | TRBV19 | TGTGCCAGTAGTGACAGGGTCCCTACTGAAGCTTTCTTT | CASSDRVPTEAFF
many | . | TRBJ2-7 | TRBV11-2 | TGTGCCAGCAGCTTAGTTGGCGGGCTGGGCTACGAGCAGTACTTC | CASSLVGGLGYEQYF
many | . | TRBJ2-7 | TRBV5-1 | TGCGCCAGCAGCTTGGCGGTAGCTTCCTACGAGCAGTACTTC | CASSLAVASYEQYF
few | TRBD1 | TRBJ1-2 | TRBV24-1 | TGTGCCACCAGTGATTCCGGGACAGGTGGACTGGGCTACACCTTC | CATSDSGTGGLGYTF
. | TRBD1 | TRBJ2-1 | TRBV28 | TGTGCCACCGACTGGGGCGGGACAGGCCTACACAATGAGCAGTTCTTC | CATDWGGTGLHNEQFF
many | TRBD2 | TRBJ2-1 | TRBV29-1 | TGCAGCGTTGAGTTTAGGGGACTAGCGGGAGGGCCGAAAGGGGATGAGCAGTTCTTC | CSVEFRGLAGGPKGDEQFF
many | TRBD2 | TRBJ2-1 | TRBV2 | TGTGCCAGCAGTGAAGCGCTTAGCGGGAGCAGTCCCAGGTTCTTC | CASSEALSGSSPRFF
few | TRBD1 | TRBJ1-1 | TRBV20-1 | TGCAGCGTGGGGGACAGGGGAAGCACTGAAGCTTTCTTT | CSVGDRGSTEAFF
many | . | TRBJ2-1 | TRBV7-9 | TGTGCCAGCAGTCGTCGTGGGGACTTGTACAATGAGCAGTTCTTC | CASSRRGDLYNEQFF
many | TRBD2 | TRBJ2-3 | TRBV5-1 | TGCGCCAGCAGCTGGGGACTAGCGGGAGGAGGGGATACGCAGTATTTT | CASSWGLAGGGDTQYF
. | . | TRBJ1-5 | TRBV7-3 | TGTACCAGCAGCTTTCGGGACGAGACCAGCAATCAGCCCCAGCATTTT | CTSSFRDETSNQPQHF
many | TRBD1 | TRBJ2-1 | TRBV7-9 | TGTGCCAGCAGCCTGAGAACAGGGGGCGCATACAATGAGCAGTTCTTC | CASSLRTGGAYNEQFF
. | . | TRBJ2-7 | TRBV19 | TGTGCCAGTACTAGCGAATACCAGCCCTACGAGCAGTACTTC | CASTSEYQPYEQYF
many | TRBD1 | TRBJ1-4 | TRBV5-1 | TGCGCCAGCAGGACACAGGGGACTAATGAAAAACTGTTTTTT | CASRTQGTNEKLFF
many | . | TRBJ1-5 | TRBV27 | TGTGCCAGCCAGAGCCCTGGGAGCAATCAGCCCCAGCATTTT | CASQSPGSNQPQHF
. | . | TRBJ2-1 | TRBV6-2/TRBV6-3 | TGTGCCAGCGGCCCCTCCAGCGTTCGTGAGCAGCTCTTC | CASGPSSVREQLF
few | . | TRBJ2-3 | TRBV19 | TGTGCCAGTAGTAATAGAAACCGGGACAATGAGCAGTATTTT | CASSNRNRDNEQYF
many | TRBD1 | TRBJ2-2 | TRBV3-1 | TGTGCCAGCAGCCGACTCACGGGACAGATTACCGGGGAGCTGTTTTTT | CASSRLTGQITGELFF
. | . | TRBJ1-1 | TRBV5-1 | TGCGCCAGCAGCTTATCAGGGTATCCTGAAGCTCTCTTT | CASSLSGYPEALF
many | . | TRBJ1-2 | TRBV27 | TGTGCCAGCAGTTTAGGGGTGAGGGCTGGCTACACCTTC | CASSLGVRAGYTF
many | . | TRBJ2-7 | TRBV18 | TGTGCCAGCTCACCGGGGACGGGCGACGAGCAGTACTTC | CASSPGTGDEQYF
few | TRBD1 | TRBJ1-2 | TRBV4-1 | TGTGCCAGCAGCTTTCCGGACAGGGCTTTATATGGCTACACCTTC | CASSFPDRALYGYTF
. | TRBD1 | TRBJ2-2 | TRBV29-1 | TGCAGCGTTGTGCAGGACAGGGGGGCCGGGGAGCTGTTTTTT | CSVVQDRGAGELFF
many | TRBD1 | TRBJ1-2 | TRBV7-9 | TGTGCCAGCAGCTACGCGGGACAGGGCTATGGCTACACCTTC | CASSYAGQGYGYTF
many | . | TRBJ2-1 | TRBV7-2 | TGTGCCAGCAGCTTAAACGCGTTGAATGAGCAGTTCTTC | CASSLNALNEQFF
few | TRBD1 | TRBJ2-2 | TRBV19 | TGTGCCACCCACGGGACAGGAGATAGCGGGGAGCTGTTTTTT | CATHGTGDSGELFF
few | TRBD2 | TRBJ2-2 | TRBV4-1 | TGCGCCAGCAGCCAATTCGGACTAGCGGGAGGTCTGAACACCGGGGAGCTGTTTTTT | CASSQFGLAGGLNTGELFF
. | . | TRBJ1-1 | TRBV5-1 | TGCGCCAGCAGCCCAACGGGACACATGAACACTGAAGCTTTCTTT | CASSPTGHMNTEAFF